This T cell receptor beta chain appears in the sequencing data of a study of blood T cell repertoires in COVID-19. The wider study: Acute-phase and convalescent COVID-19 samples originated in the United States, Italy and Spain.

The repertoire was sequenced with immunoSEQ multiplex PCR; TCRdb's copy has only in-frame clones and lacks some. The sample yields 200,000 to 250,000 clones, approximately 88% seen once. This CDR3 region has 13 residues. Germline V gene sequence: CDR1 SGHAT, CDR2 FQNNGV. V lost 3 bases to trimming and J lost 7 bases, with 10 bases between them. The gene calls are TRBV11-2 and TRBJ1-5; tentative D call: TRBD1 (5 bases). This TCR derives from a man between 18 and 35 years old with acute COVID-19. The sequenced sample was PBMCs or T cells enriched from blood (not recorded which). The CDR3 loop reads CASSFQGGQPQHF. CDR3 nucleotide sequence: TGTGCCAGCAGCTTCCAGGGAGGGCAGCCCCAGCATTTT.